This TCR beta chain is from a study of blood T cell repertoires in COVID-19. Across the study: From T cells, B-cell-depleted T cells, or PBMCs came the material, which was cDNA or gDNA.

The CDR3 runs to 15 residues. V shed 5 bases, J shed 6 bases, and the junction held 6 bases outside the gene matches. Germline V gene data show CDR1 as MNHEY and CDR2 as SMNVEV (reference sequence). Under the authors' procedure: Researchers report that nucleated cell counts were estimated from reference gene primer amplification. Data came from immunoSEQ multiplex PCR; TCRdb stores just in-frame clones and leaves some out. V, J and clone size reflect that table, while D and trimming were determined from the DNA. The sample consists of roughly 33,000 clones, about 93% of them appearing once. The source material was peripheral blood. The V call is TRBV27, the J call TRBJ2-2, with 10 positions matching TRBD2. This TCR came from a human donor in a cohort sampled during active COVID-19. This CDR3 reads CASSISGGAAGELFF. DNA of the CDR3: TGTGCCAGCAGTATAAGCGGGGGGGCCGCCGGGGAGCTGTTTTTT.